This TCR beta chain came from a study of T cells in Graves' hyperthyroidism and ophthalmopathy. The CDR3 regions of TCR beta were amplified from RNA transcripts. The primer set for the first-round RT-PCR of the TCR CDR3 was HTBI. A single record per CDR3 protein comes from TCRdb applying MiXCR to the multiplex PCR reads. Among around 400,000 distinct CDR3 sequences listed, around a sixth were seen once. This clonotype was recorded at least ten times. Its antigen remains unidentified. Whole-study results and caveats: In validation, the model predicted ophthalmopathy. These predictions came a median 6.5 months before onset.

Drawn at first hyperthyroidism diagnosis, the blood sample preceded any ophthalmopathy symptoms. Fresh peripheral blood, 8 to 10 ml, was the source of the PBMCs. This CDR3 is built from 16 residues. The germline gives CDR1 DFQATT, CDR2 SNEGSKA (reference sequence). The ends were cut back, 0 bases at V and 3 bases at J, with 17 bases in the middle. Material: blood. The sequence came from a woman younger than 30 with Graves' hyperthyroidism that later progressed to Graves' ophthalmopathy. The chain combines TRBV20-1 with TRBJ1-2, with D tentatively TRBD1 (5 bases). This CDR3 is CSARERTLEGDYGYTF. In nucleotides, the CDR3 is TGCAGTGCTAGAGAGAGGACACTCGAAGGTGACTATGGCTACACCTTC.